This T cell receptor (beta chain) originates from a study of STAT3 mutations in large granular lymphocyte leukemia. Per germline, CDR1 SGHRS and CDR2 YFSETQ. The CDR3 sequence is 12 residues long. V dropped 0 bases and J dropped 7 bases, with 2 bases sitting between them. With regard to this clone: Its matching antigen is unknown.

Study-level points and caveats: Every T-cell large granular lymphocyte leukemia patient had at least one immunodominant TCR beta clonotype.

The method was immunoSEQ multiplex PCR; TCRdb's version includes in-frame clones alone and lacks a portion of them. This table holds nearly 25,000 clones, 85% to 95% found once. This sequence was found in a middle-aged man with T-cell large granular lymphocyte leukemia. Some clones in this sample may be carry-over from other donors' samples. V and J are TRBV5-1 and TRBJ1-6; unclear D gene. Sequencing input: peripheral blood mononuclear cells. The CDR3 DNA is TGCGCCAGCAGCTTGGGAAATTCACCCCTCCACTTT. Residues: CASSLGNSPLHF. The full variable domain, completed using reference TRBV5-1 and TRBJ1-6, is KAGVTQTPRYLIKTRGQQVTLSCSPISGHRSVSWYQQTPGQGLQFLFEYFSETQRNKGNFPGRFSGRQFSNSRSEMNVSTLELGDSALYLCASSLGNSPLHFGNGTRLTVT.